This T cell receptor beta chain was obtained from a study of T-cell memory formation after mild COVID-19. Study-level findings and limits: Certain responding clones were present in pre-infection memory, suggesting participation of cross-reactive memory.

One entry per CDR3 protein, called by TCRdb with MiXCR from the 5' RACE reads. The sample lists 58,000 or so distinct CDR3 sequences, roughly 26% occurring once. This clonotype was seen more than once but under ten times. The antigen remains undetermined. With 3 bases removed from V and 0 bases from J, the gap between germline ends came to 12 bases. CDR1 SGHTA and CDR2 FQGTGA come from the germline V gene. The CDR3 sequence is 16 residues long. The clonotype comes from a man younger than 35 who had mild COVID-19 (a few samples of this study predate the infection). Cell type and time point are not known. The genes are TRBV7-3 and TRBJ2-1; D perhaps matches TRBD2 (5 bases). Input material: PBMCs or a T cell subset sorted from them (not recorded which). CDR3 region: CASSLESGSSYNEQFF. DNA for the CDR3: TGTGCCAGCAGCTTGGAAAGCGGTAGCTCCTACAATGAGCAGTTCTTC.